This TCR beta chain is from a study of cytomegalovirus exposure and HLA in healthy donors. Across the whole study: Genetic ancestry analysis placed more than 80% of the 410 or so donors that were genotyped in the Caucasian-associated cluster. Study-wide points: Across donors, sequencing depth was assumed by presence/absence analyses to be roughly uniform. HLA allele associations emerged for some 16,000 TCR beta sequences in a later analysis, at 0.05 false discovery rate.

With respect to this clone: What it binds is not known.

CDR1 LGHNA and CDR2 YSLEER come from the germline V gene. The V and J ends lost 1 base and 0 bases, in that order; junction bases with no gene match: 16. This CDR3 is built from 22 residues. Primers for the PCR totalled 60 Vbeta and 13 Jbeta. Here immunoSEQ multiplex PCR was the method, and the copy in TCRdb shows in-frame clones only, minus some. The data contain roughly 90,000 clones, roughly 80% of them singletons. The chain combines TRBV4-3 with TRBJ2-3, with 13 bases fitting TRBD2. What was sequenced was PBMCs. This TCR was recovered from a man aged 25 to 40 in good health and CMV-seropositive. The CDR3 loop is CASSQGGLAGTLRSLSTDTQYF. DNA of the CDR3: TGCGCCAGCAGCCAAGGGGGACTAGCGGGAACTTTACGTAGCCTAAGCACAGATACGCAGTATTTT.